This record covers a single TCR beta chain. The protocol was immunoSEQ multiplex PCR, while the TCRdb copy is restricted to in-frame clones and leaves out a portion. The profile covers 90,000 to 100,000 clones, with 90% appearing a single time and approximately 5.1% taken by the ten largest. The data were taken from a study of blood T cell repertoires in COVID-19. Looking at the study overall: In each case, the material was cDNA or gDNA derived from T cells, B-cell-depleted T cells, or PBMCs.

This sequence was found in a man aged 50-59 years with acute or convalescent COVID-19. The sequenced material came from peripheral blood.

DNA of the CDR3: TGTGCCAGTAGTATGGGGCCTGGTGGTGGCAATCAGCCCCAGCATTTT. Protein sequence: CASSMGPGGGNQPQHF. V usage is TRBV19 and J usage is TRBJ1-5, with D perhaps TRBD1 (5 bases). Germline loops: CDR1 LNHDA, CDR2 SQIVND (reference sequence). V was clipped by 3 bases and J by 2 bases, with 14 bases between them. This CDR3 is built from 16 residues. Complete variable domain (other parts from reference TRBV19 and TRBJ1-5): DGGITQSPKYLFRKEGQNVTLSCEQNLNHDAMYWYRQDPGQGLRLIYYSQIVNDFQKGDIAEGYSVSREKKESFPLTVTSAQKNPTAFYLCASSMGPGGGNQPQHFGDGTRLSIL.